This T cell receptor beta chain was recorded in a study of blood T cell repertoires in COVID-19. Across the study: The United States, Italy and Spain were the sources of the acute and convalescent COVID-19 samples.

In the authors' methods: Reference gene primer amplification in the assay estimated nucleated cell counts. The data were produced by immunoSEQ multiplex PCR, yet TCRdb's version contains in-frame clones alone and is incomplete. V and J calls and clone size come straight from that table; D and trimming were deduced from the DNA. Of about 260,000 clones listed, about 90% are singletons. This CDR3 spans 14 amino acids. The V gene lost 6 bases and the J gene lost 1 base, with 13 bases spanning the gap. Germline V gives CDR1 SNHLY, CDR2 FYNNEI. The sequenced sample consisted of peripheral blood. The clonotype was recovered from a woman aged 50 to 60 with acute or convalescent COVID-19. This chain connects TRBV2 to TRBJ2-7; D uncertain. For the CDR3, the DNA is TGTGCCAGCAGGCCCGACGACTGGTCCTACGAGCAGTACTTC. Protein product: CASRPDDWSYEQYF.